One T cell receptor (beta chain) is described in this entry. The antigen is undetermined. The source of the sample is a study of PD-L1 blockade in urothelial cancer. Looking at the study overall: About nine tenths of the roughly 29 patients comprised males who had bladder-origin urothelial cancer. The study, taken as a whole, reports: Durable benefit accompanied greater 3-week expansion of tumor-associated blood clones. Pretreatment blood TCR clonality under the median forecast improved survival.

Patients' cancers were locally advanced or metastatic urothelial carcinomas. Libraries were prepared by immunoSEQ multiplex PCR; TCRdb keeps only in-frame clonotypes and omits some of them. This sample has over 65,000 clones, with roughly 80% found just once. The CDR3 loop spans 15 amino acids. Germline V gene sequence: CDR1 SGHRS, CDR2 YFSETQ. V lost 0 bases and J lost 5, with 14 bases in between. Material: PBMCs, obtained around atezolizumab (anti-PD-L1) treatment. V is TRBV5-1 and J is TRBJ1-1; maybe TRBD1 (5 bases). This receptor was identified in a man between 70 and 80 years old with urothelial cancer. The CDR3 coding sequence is TGCGCCAGCAGCTTGGGGGATGTTGGGGCGACTGAAGCTTTCTTT. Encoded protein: CASSLGDVGATEAFF.